The rows below give T cell receptor beta chains drawn from one sample of a study of cytomegalovirus exposure and HLA in healthy donors. The data were produced by immunoSEQ multiplex PCR, yet TCRdb's version contains in-frame clones alone and is incomplete. The sample has roughly 180,000 clones, about four fifths seen once. The sequenced sample consisted of PBMCs. The receptor set was obtained from a male donor in good health and CMV-seronegative. Both conserved end residues are part of each CDR3. D genes are given only for firm matches. Only part of the rows carry a size: once, few, many, or a class if the clone is expanded.

V,D,size,J,DNA,CDR3
TRBV5-6,TRBD1,-,TRBJ2-3,TGTGCCAGCAGCTTAGACAGGGGAGGCGGCACAGATACGCAGTATTTT,CASSLDRGGGTDTQYF
TRBV10-3,TRBD1,-,TRBJ2-7,TGTGCCATCAGTGAGGGAGGGGGACAGGGTGTCTACGAGCAGTACTTC,CAISEGGGQGVYEQYF
TRBV29-1,TRBD2,-,TRBJ2-2,TGCAGCGTCCGGACTAGCGGGACGAACACCGGGGAGCTGTTTTTT,CSVRTSGTNTGELFF
TRBV7-2,-,-,TRBJ2-5,TGTGCCAGCAGCCCCCGGGGACAAAACTTCCAAGAGACCCAGTACTTC,CASSPRGQNFQETQYF
TRBV5-1,-,few,TRBJ2-2,TGCGCCAGCAGCGTACCGACGGGGAGTACCGGGGAGCTGTTTTTT,CASSVPTGSTGELFF
TRBV6-1,TRBD2,-,TRBJ2-1,TGTGCCAGCAGTGCACTAGCGGGAGGGCCAGATGAGCAGTTCTTC,CASSALAGGPDEQFF
TRBV19,TRBD1,few,TRBJ2-6,TGTGCCAGTACCCCCGGGACAGGGATCTCTGGGGCCAACGTCCTGACTTTC,CASTPGTGISGANVLTF
TRBV28,TRBD1,-,TRBJ2-7,TGTGCCAGCAGTTCTCGTTCGACAGGGTACTACGAGCAGTACTTC,CASSSRSTGYYEQYF
TRBV4-2,-,-,TRBJ2-5,TGTGCCAGCAGCGACCGGGACTCTCTCGTCCATAGGGAGACCCAGTACTTC,CASSDRDSLVHRETQYF
TRBV5-3,TRBD2,-,TRBJ2-1,TGTGCCAGAAGCTGGGGACTAGCGGGAGGGAGGATGAATGAGCAGTTCTTC,CARSWGLAGGRMNEQFF
TRBV5-1,-,-,TRBJ1-5,TGCGCCAGCAGCTTGGCCGGACTTCAGCCCCAGCATTTT,CASSLAGLQPQHF
TRBV7-2,-,-,TRBJ1-5,TGTGCCAGCTCCCCCTCGGGGGGAAATCAGCCCCAGCATTTT,CASSPSGGNQPQHF
TRBV28,TRBD1,-,TRBJ2-7,TGTGCCAGCAGCCACAGGGGTAGCTCCTACGAGCAGTACTTC,CASSHRGSSYEQYF
TRBV2,TRBD1,-,TRBJ1-5,TGTGCCAGCAGTGAGCAGGGGGATAGCAATCAGCCCCAGCATTTT,CASSEQGDSNQPQHF
TRBV6-1,-,-,TRBJ1-1,TGTGCCAGCAGTGAACGGGACTCTCGAGGAGCTTTCTTT,CASSERDSRGAFF
TRBV30,TRBD2,-,TRBJ2-1,TGTGCCTGGAGTGAAGTAGCGGGGGGTAGCGGCAATGAGCAGTTCTTC,CAWSEVAGGSGNEQFF
TRBV21-1,-,few,TRBJ1-3,TGTGCCAGCACACACTCTGGAAACACCATATATTTT,CASTHSGNTIYF
TRBV7-9,TRBD1,-,TRBJ1-4,TGTGCCAGCAGCGCCGGGACAGGGATACATTTT,CASSAGTGIHF
TRBV7-6,TRBD2,-,TRBJ2-1,TGTGCCAGCAGCCTCCGGACTAGCTACAATGAGCAGTTCTTC,CASSLRTSYNEQFF
TRBV29-1,TRBD1,-,TRBJ1-1,TGCAGCGCAACAGGGGGCGGGGGGAACACTGAAGCTTTCTTT,CSATGGGGNTEAFF
TRBV27,TRBD2,-,TRBJ2-2,TGTGCCAGCAGCTCCCGACTAGCGGGAGTGGGCGGGGAGCTGTTTTTT,CASSSRLAGVGGELFF
TRBV6-1,-,-,TRBJ2-7,TGTGCCAGCAGCGCTACTAGTTCGTACGAGCAGTACTTC,CASSATSSYEQYF
TRBV4-3,TRBD2,-,TRBJ2-1,TGCGCCAGCAGCCAAGCGACCAGCGGGAGGCCTAGCTCCTACAATGAGCAGTTCTTC,CASSQATSGRPSSYNEQFF
TRBV9,-,-,TRBJ2-4,TGTGCCAGCAGCGTGGGCAACACCAAAAACATTCAGTACTTC,CASSVGNTKNIQYF
TRBV27,-,-,TRBJ1-2,TGTGCCAGCAGTTTAGGGGGACTTTATGGCTACACCTTC,CASSLGGLYGYTF
TRBV4-3,-,few,TRBJ2-2,TGCGCCAGCAGCCAAGTGGAACGGTCCTGGTCGACAACAAGCACCGGGGAGCTGTTTTTT,CASSQVERSWSTTSTGELFF
TRBV7-9,TRBD1,-,TRBJ1-1,TGTGCCAGCAGCCCGAGACAGGGGGCCTTGAACACTGAAGCTTTCTTT,CASSPRQGALNTEAFF
TRBV30,TRBD1,-,TRBJ2-3,TGTGCCTGGAGTGAAGGACAGGGTTCGCAGTATTTT,CAWSEGQGSQYF
TRBV10-3,-,-,TRBJ2-1,TGTGCCATCAGTGAGTCGCGGGGAAGGTCTAGCCTACATGAGCAGTTCTTC,CAISESRGRSSLHEQFF
TRBV5-1,-,-,TRBJ2-1,TGCGCCAGCAGCTTGGAACTAGCCCCCTACAATGAGCAGTTCTTC,CASSLELAPYNEQFF
TRBV28,TRBD1,-,TRBJ2-7,TGTGCCAGCAGTTTACTCGAAACAGGGGGCGCGTACGAGCAGTACTTC,CASSLLETGGAYEQYF
TRBV9,-,-,TRBJ2-1,TGTGCCAGCAGCGTAGGCGGGTTCAATGAGCAGTTCTTC,CASSVGGFNEQFF
TRBV30,TRBD1,-,TRBJ2-7,TGTGCCTGGACTTCCGGGACAGGCTCCTACGAGCAGTACTTC,CAWTSGTGSYEQYF
TRBV7-8,-,-,TRBJ2-7,TGTGCCAGCAGCTTAGAATCAGGGCAGGGCTACGAGCAGTACTTC,CASSLESGQGYEQYF
TRBV6-1,-,-,TRBJ1-4,TGTGCCAGCAGTGAAGTTGTTACAACTAATGAAAAACTGTTTTTT,CASSEVVTTNEKLFF
TRBV30,-,few,TRBJ2-2,TGTGCCTGGAGTCTCTCCGCCGAGGGCGGGGAGCTGTTTTTT,CAWSLSAEGGELFF
TRBV2,TRBD2,-,TRBJ2-7,TGTGCCAGCACCACAGCGGGGGGGGTACAGGGCACGCTCCCCTACGAGCAGTACTTC,CASTTAGGVQGTLPYEQYF
TRBV6-6,TRBD1,-,TRBJ1-4,TGTGCCAGCAGTCCCGACAGGGGGACTAATGAAAAACTGTTTTTT,CASSPDRGTNEKLFF
TRBV2,TRBD1,-,TRBJ1-6,TGTGCCAGCAGTGAACAGGGGGCGGTAAATTCACCCCTCCACTTT,CASSEQGAVNSPLHF
TRBV4-3,-,-,TRBJ2-3,TGCGCCAGCAGCCAAGTGCCGCCAGGGATGGGGACAGATACGCAGTATTTT,CASSQVPPGMGTDTQYF
TRBV4-3,-,few,TRBJ1-1,TGCGCCAGCAGCCAAACTATCAGGGTAACTGAAGCTTTCTTT,CASSQTIRVTEAFF
TRBV28,-,-,TRBJ2-7,TGTGCCAGCAACCCCCTGACAGGCTCCTACGAGCAGTACTTC,CASNPLTGSYEQYF
TRBV11-2,-,-,TRBJ2-5,TGTGCCAGCAGCTTAGTACAGCCCCAAGAGACCCAGTACTTC,CASSLVQPQETQYF
TRBV13,-,-,TRBJ2-4,TGTGCCAGCAGAAAGCAGGGAGGCCGGGGCATTCAGTACTTC,CASRKQGGRGIQYF
TRBV5-8,-,-,TRBJ1-1,TGTGCCAGCAGCCCATGGGGCCGGAACACTGAAGCTTTCTTT,CASSPWGRNTEAFF
TRBV27,-,-,TRBJ2-1,TGTGCCAGCAGTTACGGTGACAGCTCCTACAATGAGCAGTTCTTC,CASSYGDSSYNEQFF